The T cell receptor beta chain described here comes from a study of blood T cell repertoires in COVID-19. Study information: The United States, Italy and Spain provided the acute and convalescent COVID-19 samples. Nucleic acid was either cDNA or gDNA, and it came from T cells, B-cell-depleted T cells, or PBMCs.

In the original processing: Reference gene primer amplification gave estimated nucleated cell counts. The repertoire was sequenced with immunoSEQ multiplex PCR; TCRdb's copy has only in-frame clones and lacks some. The V and J calls and clone size are taken from that table; D and trimming were inferred from the DNA. The profile shows some 150,000 clones, 80% to 90% of them singletons. Germline values: CDR1 GTSNPN, CDR2 SVGIG (reference sequence). V gave up 4 bases and J gave up 6 bases; unmatched junction bases: 9. The CDR3 is 14 residues long. The material sequenced was peripheral blood. V usage is TRBV30 and J usage is TRBJ1-2, with 9 nucleotides matching TRBD1. The receptor was isolated from a middle-aged man with acute or convalescent COVID-19. The CDR3 spells CAWMIWGTGNGYTF. DNA for the CDR3: TGTGCCTGGATGATTTGGGGGACAGGGAATGGCTACACCTTC. Filled out from reference TRBV30 and TRBJ1-2, the complete variable domain reads SQTIHQWPATLVQPVGSPLSLECTVEGTSNPNLYWYRQAAGRGLQLLFYSVGIGQISSEVPQNLSASRPQDRQFILSSKKLLLSDSGFYLCAWMIWGTGNGYTFGSGTRLTVV.